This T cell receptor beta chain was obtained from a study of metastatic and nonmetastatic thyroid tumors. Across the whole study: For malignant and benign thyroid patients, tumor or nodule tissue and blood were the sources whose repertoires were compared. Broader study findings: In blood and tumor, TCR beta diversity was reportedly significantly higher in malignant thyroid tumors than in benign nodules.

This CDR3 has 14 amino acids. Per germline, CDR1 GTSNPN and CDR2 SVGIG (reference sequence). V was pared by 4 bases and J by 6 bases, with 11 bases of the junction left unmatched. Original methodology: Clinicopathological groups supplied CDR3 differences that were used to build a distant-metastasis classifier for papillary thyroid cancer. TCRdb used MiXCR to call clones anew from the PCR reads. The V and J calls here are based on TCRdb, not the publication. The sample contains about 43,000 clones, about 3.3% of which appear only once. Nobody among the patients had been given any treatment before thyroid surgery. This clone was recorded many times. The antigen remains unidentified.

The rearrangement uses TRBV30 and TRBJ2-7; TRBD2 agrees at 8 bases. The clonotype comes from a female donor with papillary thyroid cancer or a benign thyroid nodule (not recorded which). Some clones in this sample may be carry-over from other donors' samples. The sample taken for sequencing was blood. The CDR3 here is CAWTMGLGVGEQYF. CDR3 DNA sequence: TGTGCCTGGACGATGGGACTAGGGGTCGGCGAGCAGTACTTC.